The TCR beta chain under discussion was sequenced for a study of memory CD4+ T cells and cytomegalovirus serostatus. The protocol was immunoSEQ multiplex PCR, while the TCRdb copy is restricted to in-frame clones and leaves out a portion. The sample yields over 35,000 clones, approximately 78% seen once. The V gene lost 1 base and the J gene lost 4 bases, with 4 bases spanning the gap. Germline CDR1 SGDLS, CDR2 YYNGEE. CDR3 length: 12 amino acids. The sort gate was single viable CD3+CD4+CD8-CD45RO+ cells for memory CD4+ T cells. After thawing, CD4+ T cells were positively selected. The specimen sequenced was memory CD4+ T cells from blood. The TCR originated in an adult in good health and CMV-seronegative. J is TRBJ2-3 and V is TRBV9, with D unresolved. CDR3 sequence: CASSVSADTQYF. The CDR3 bases are TGTGCCAGCAGCGTAAGCGCAGATACGCAGTATTTT.